This T cell receptor (beta chain) comes out of a study of shared clonotypes between healthy human individuals. Study details: The study used three CD4 naive, three CD4 memory, two CD8 naive and one CD8 memory plate per donor. Study conclusions and caveats: Among several donors, approximately 4.6% of naive CD4 clonotypes were found in common.

Measured with immunoSEQ multiplex PCR; TCRdb has only the in-frame clones, and not every one. Of more than 400,000 clones listed, almost 97% were seen once; the top ten hold 0.06%. A remark on this clone: Its matching antigen is unknown.

This CDR3 has 15 amino acids. Germline CDR1 ENHRY, CDR2 SYGVKD. V was pared by 3 bases and J by 2 bases, with 14 bases between. This chain uses TRBV10-3 with TRBJ2-7, with a possible D match to TRBD2 (6 bases). The sample taken for sequencing was naive CD4+ T cells sorted from blood. Documented subset: CD45RA+ positively selected. The TCR sequence derives from a woman aged 25 to 39 in good health. Here the CDR3 reads CAISEPTSKAYEQYF. DNA of the CDR3: TGTGCCATCAGTGAACCAACTAGCAAGGCCTACGAGCAGTACTTC.